This TCR beta chain was captured in a study of technical replicates of blood from several donors. The repertoire was sequenced with immunoSEQ multiplex PCR; TCRdb's copy has only in-frame clones and lacks some. The repertoire consists of 45,000 to 60,000 clones, with roughly 95% occurring once and the leading ten covering under 0.45%. V was pared by 5 bases and J by 4 bases, with 5 bases of the junction left unmatched. Germline V lookup: CDR1 SGHNT, CDR2 YENEEA. The CDR3 has 14 amino acids. V is TRBV11-3 and J is TRBJ2-7, with 10 bases matching TRBD1. This TCR came from a human donor in good health. The source material was T cells isolated from PBMCs. CDR3 nucleotides: TGTGCCAGCAGCCTGGACAGGGGGACTTACGAGCAGTACTTC. Its translation is CASSLDRGTYEQYF.